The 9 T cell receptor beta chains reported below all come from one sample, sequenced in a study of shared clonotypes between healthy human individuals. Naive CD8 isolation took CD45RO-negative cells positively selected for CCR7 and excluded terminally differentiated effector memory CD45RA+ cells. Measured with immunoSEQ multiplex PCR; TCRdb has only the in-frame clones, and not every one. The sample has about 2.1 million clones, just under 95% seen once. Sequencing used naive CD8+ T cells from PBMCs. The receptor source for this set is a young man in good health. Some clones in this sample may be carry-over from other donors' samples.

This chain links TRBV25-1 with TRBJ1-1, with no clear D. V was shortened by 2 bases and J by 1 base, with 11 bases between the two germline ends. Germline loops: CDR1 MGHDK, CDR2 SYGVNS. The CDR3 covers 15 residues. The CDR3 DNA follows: TGTGCCAGCAGTGAAATTTGGGGAGAGAACACTGAAGCTTTCTTT. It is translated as CASSEIWGENTEAFF.

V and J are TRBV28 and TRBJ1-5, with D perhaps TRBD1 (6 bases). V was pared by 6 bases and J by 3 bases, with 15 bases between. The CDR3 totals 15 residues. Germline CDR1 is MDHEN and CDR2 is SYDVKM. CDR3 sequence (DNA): TGTGCCAGCAGGGACGACAGGAGTAACAATCAGCCCCAGCATTTT. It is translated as CASRDDRSNNQPQHF.

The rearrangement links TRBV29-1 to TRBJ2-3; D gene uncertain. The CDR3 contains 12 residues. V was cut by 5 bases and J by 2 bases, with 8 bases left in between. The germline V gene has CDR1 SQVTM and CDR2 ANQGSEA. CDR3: CSVFQDTDTQYF. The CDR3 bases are TGCAGCGTTTTCCAGGACACAGATACGCAGTATTTT.

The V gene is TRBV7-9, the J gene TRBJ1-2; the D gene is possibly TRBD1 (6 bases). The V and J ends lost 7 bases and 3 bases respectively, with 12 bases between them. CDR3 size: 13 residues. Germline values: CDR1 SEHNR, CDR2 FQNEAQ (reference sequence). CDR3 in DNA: TGTGCCAGCACCCAGGACAGTTACTATGGCTACACCTTC. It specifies CASTQDSYYGYTF.

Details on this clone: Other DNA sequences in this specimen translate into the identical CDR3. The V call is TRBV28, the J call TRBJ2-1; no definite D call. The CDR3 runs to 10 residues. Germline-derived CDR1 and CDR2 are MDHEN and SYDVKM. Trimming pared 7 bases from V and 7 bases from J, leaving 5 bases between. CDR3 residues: CASIGNEQFF. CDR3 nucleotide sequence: TGTGCCAGCATAGGGAATGAGCAGTTCTTC.

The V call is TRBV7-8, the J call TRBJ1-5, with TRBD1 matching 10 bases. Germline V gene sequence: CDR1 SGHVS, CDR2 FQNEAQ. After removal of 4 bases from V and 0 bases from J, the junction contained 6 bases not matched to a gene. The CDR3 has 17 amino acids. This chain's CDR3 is CASSWTGGIYSNQPQHF. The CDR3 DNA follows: TGTGCCAGCAGCTGGACAGGGGGAATCTATAGCAATCAGCCCCAGCATTTT.

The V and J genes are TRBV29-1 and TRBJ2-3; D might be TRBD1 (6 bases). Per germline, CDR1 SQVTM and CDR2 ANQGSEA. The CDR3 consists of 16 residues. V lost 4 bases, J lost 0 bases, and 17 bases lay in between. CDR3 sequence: CSVGDTTGPSTDTQYF. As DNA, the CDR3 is TGCAGCGTTGGCGACACAACAGGGCCTAGCACAGATACGCAGTATTTT.

Here the CDR3 reads CASSIDEEAEDQPQHF. The CDR3 region has the DNA TGTGCCAGTAGTATAGATGAAGAGGCGGAGGATCAGCCCCAGCATTTT. V is TRBV19 and J is TRBJ1-5; D gene uncertain. CDR1 is LNHDA, CDR2 SQIVND, per germline (reference sequence). The CDR3 has 16 amino acids. The germline V and J ends were trimmed by 0 bases and 5 bases, with 14 bases remaining between them.

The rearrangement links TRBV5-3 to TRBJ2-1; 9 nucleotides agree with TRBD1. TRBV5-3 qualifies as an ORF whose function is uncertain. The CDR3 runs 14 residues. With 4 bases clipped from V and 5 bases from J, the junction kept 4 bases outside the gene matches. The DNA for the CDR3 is TGTGCCAGAAGCCCCGGGACAGGGCACAATGAGCAGTTCTTC. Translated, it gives CARSPGTGHNEQFF.